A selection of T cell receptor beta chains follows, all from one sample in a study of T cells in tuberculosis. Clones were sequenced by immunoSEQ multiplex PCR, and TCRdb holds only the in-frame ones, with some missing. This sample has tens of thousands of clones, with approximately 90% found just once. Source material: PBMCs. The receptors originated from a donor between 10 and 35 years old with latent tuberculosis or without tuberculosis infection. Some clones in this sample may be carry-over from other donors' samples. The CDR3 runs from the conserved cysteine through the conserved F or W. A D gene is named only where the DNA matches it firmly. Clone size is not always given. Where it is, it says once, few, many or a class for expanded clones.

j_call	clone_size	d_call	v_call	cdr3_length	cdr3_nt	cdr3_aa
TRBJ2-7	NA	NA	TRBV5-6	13	TGTGCCAGCAGCTTGGAGAGGTCCTACGAGCAGTACTTC	CASSLERSYEQYF
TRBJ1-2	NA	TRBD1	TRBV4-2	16	TGTGCCAGCAGCCGGGACAGGGGGAATGGTGACTATGGCTACACCTTC	CASSRDRGNGDYGYTF
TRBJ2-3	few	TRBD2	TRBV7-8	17	TGTGCCAGCAGCTTAAGGTCTAGCGGGGTCCTAATGGATACGCAGTATTTT	CASSLRSSGVLMDTQYF
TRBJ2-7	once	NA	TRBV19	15	TGTGCCAGTAGTACGCTTAGTACAGGGAAGGCCGAGCAGTACTTC	CASSTLSTGKAEQYF
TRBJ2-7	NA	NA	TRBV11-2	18	TGTGCCAGCAGCTTTACGAACTCGGGCGGGGTTAGGGCCTACGAGCAGTACTTC	CASSFTNSGGVRAYEQYF
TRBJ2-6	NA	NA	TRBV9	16	TGTGCCAGCAGCGGACTAACCACCTCTGGGGCCAACGTCCTGACTTTC	CASSGLTTSGANVLTF
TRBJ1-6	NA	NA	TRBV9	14	TGTGCCAGCAGCGTTGACGGAGCGGGATCACCCCTCCACTTT	CASSVDGAGSPLHF
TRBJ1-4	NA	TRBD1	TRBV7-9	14	TGTGCCAGCAGCCCCGGACAGGGTGGCGAAAAACTGTTTTTT	CASSPGQGGEKLFF
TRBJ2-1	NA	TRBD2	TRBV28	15	TGTGCCAGCACCATGGGGACTAGACCCTACAATGAGCAGTTCTTC	CASTMGTRPYNEQFF
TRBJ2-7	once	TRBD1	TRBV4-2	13	TGTGCCAGCAGGAGCAGGGGGAGCTACGAGCAGTACTTC	CASRSRGSYEQYF
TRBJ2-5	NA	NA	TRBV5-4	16	TGTGCCAGCAGCTTCCGACTGGAAAGGGGAAAAGAGACCCAGTACTTC	CASSFRLERGKETQYF
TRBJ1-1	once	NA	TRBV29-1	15	TGCAGCGTTGGCGCCCGAGGAGGGGTGAACACTGAAGCTTTCTTT	CSVGARGGVNTEAFF
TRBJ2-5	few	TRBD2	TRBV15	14	TGTGCCACCAGCGGGCGCGGGGGAGCAGAGACCCAGTACTTC	CATSGRGGAETQYF
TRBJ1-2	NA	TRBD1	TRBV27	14	TGTGCCAGCAGTAGGACAGGCGACCGAAATGGCTACACCTTC	CASSRTGDRNGYTF
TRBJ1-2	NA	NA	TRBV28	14	TGTGCCAGCAGTTTATTAGCCAGATACTATGGCTACACCTTC	CASSLLARYYGYTF
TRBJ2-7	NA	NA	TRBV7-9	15	TGTGCCAGCAGCTTTGAAGGACAGAGAACCTACGAGCAGTACTTC	CASSFEGQRTYEQYF
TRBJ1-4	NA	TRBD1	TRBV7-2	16	TGTGCCAGCAGCCAATACCCCGGACAGGGGAGTGAAAAACTGTTTTTT	CASSQYPGQGSEKLFF
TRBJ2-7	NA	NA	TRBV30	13	TGTGCCTGGAGTCAAGGACTGATTTACGAGCAGTACTTC	CAWSQGLIYEQYF
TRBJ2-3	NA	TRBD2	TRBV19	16	TGTGCCAGTAGTCCTTTAGCGGGAATGGGCACAGATACGCAGTATTTT	CASSPLAGMGTDTQYF
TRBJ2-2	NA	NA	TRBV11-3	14	TGTGCCAGCAGCCTGCAGGGAAACACCGGGGAGCTGTTTTTT	CASSLQGNTGELFF
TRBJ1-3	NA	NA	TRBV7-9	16	TGTGCCAGCAGCCCGACCGGGAGAAGCTCTGGAAACACCATATATTTT	CASSPTGRSSGNTIYF
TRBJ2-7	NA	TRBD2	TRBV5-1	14	TGCGCCAGCAGCTATAGCCCGGGGGGACGCGAGCAGTACTTC	CASSYSPGGREQYF
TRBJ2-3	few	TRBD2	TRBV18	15	TGTGCCAGCTCAACTAGCGACCCTGGCACAGATACGCAGTATTTT	CASSTSDPGTDTQYF
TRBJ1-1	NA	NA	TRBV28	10	TGTGCCAGCGGTCTGGGGGGAGCTTTCTTT	CASGLGGAFF
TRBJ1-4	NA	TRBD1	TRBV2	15	TGTGCCAGCAGATTCCGGGACAGGGGAAATGAAAAACTGTTTTTT	CASRFRDRGNEKLFF
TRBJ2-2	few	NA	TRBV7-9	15	TGTGCCAGCAGCGACGACAGGAGGAACACCGGGGAGCTGTTTTTT	CASSDDRRNTGELFF
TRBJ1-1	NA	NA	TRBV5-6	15	TGTGCCAGCAGCTCCCAGAGGGAGATGAACACTGAAGCTTTCTTT	CASSSQREMNTEAFF
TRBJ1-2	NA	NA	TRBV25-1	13	TGTGCCAGCAGTGAAGACTGGCTAAGTAGCTACACCTTC	CASSEDWLSSYTF
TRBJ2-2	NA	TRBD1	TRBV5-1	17	TGCGCCAGCAGCTTTAACCTTGACAGGGGGGACACCGGGGAGCTGTTTTTT	CASSFNLDRGDTGELFF
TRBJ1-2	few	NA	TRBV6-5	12	TGTGCCAGCACCACAGGCTCCTATGGCTACACCTTC	CASTTGSYGYTF
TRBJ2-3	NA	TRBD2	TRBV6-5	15	TGTGCCAGCAGAGGAGCGGGGGGGCCGACAGATACGCAGTATTTT	CASRGAGGPTDTQYF
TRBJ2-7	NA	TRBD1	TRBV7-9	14	TGTGCCAGCAGCGGACAGGCGTCCTCCTACGAGCAGTACTTC	CASSGQASSYEQYF
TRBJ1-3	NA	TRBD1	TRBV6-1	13	TGTGCCAGCCAACAGGGGGTTGGAAACACCATATATTTT	CASQQGVGNTIYF
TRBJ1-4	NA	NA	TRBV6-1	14	TGTGCCAGCAACAAAGAGGTGGCGGTTGAAAAACTGTTTTTT	CASNKEVAVEKLFF
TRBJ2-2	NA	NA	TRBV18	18	TGTGCCAGCTCACGTCTCCTTGGGGGGACCTCGAACACCGGGGAGCTGTTTTTT	CASSRLLGGTSNTGELFF
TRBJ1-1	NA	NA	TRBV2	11	TGTGCCAGTTCAGGAATCACTGAAGCTTTCTTT	CASSGITEAFF
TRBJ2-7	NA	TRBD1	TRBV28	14	TGTGCCAGCAGTACCGGGACAGGGAGCTACGAGCAGTACTTC	CASSTGTGSYEQYF
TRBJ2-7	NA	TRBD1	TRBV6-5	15	TGTGCCAGCAGTTATCCGGGACAGGGGGCAGGTGAGCAGTACTTC	CASSYPGQGAGEQYF
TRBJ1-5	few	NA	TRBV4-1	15	TGCGCCAGCAGCCAAAGGGCGGGAGAGGGGCAGCCCCAGCATTTT	CASSQRAGEGQPQHF
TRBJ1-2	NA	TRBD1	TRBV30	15	TGTGCCTGGAGTGTACGAGGGACAGCCAACTATGGCTACACCTTC	CAWSVRGTANYGYTF
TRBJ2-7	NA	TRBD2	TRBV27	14	TGTGCCAGCAGTGAGGCGGGAGGGCCGTACGAGCAGTACTTC	CASSEAGGPYEQYF
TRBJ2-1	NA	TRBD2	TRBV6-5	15	TGTGCCAGCAGTTCCAGTAGCGGGAGGCCCAATGAGCAGTTCTTC	CASSSSSGRPNEQFF
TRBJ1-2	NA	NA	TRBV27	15	TGTGCCAGCAGTTTATACCGGGGAATAGACTATGGCTACACCTTC	CASSLYRGIDYGYTF
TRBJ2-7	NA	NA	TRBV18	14	TGTGCCAGCTCACCAACTCTCCAGGGCAACGAGCAGTACTTC	CASSPTLQGNEQYF
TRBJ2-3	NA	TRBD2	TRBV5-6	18	TGTGCCAGCAGCCCCGGCCTAGCGGGGGGACTTGGCACAGATACGCAGTATTTT	CASSPGLAGGLGTDTQYF
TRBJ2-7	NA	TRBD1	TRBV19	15	TGTGCCAGTAGTATAATGGGACAGGGCTCCTACGAGCAGTACTTC	CASSIMGQGSYEQYF
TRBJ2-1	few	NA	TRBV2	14	TGTGCCAGAGGGGGCGCTAGCGCCCAATCTGAGCAGTTCTTC	CARGGASAQSEQFF
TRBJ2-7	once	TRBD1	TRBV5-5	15	TGTGCCAGCAGCCCGGGACAGGGGGTGCCCTACGAGCAGTACTTC	CASSPGQGVPYEQYF
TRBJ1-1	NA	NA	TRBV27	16	TGTGCCAGCAGTTTATCGAGTATGTCCGGGAACACTGAAGCTTTCTTT	CASSLSSMSGNTEAFF